The next 5 T cell receptor beta chains were all read from a single sample in a study of regulatory and conventional T cells in RAG deficiency (dated by TCRdb to about 2017). The library was produced with the immunoSEQ multiplex PCR assay. TCRdb carries this immuneACCESS record with in-frame sequences only. Its versions omit some clonotypes, under half of them owing to an unresolved V gene in the studies checked, with the rest unexplained. The sample records some 19,000 clones, approximately 86% of which are singletons. More than 1.4% of the sample comes from the top ten. Before genomic DNA extraction, regulatory T cells were purified from blood as CD4+CD25-high CD127-low cells. The sample was also linked to a second study, of regulatory T cells. The second study's paper adds: The multiplex PCR used 52 forward TRBV primers and 13 reverse TRBJ primers, with assay-based and computational corrections for amplification bias.

Sample: Tregs sorted from blood. These receptors all come from a human donor in good health.

The chain is built from TRBV7-8 and TRBJ1-1; 7 bases are shared with TRBD1. CDR3 size: 14 residues. Losses at the gene ends were 5 bases for V and 1 base for J; bases not matched to a gene: 4. Germline CDR1 and CDR2: SGHVS and FQNEAQ. CDR3 region: CASSRTGGNTEAFF. Here the CDR3 DNA reads TGTGCCAGCAGCCGGACAGGAGGGAACACTGAAGCTTTCTTT.

This clone came up a few times. The chain recombines TRBV14 with TRBJ1-6; D unclear. V was clipped by 1 base and J by 7 bases, with 11 bases between them. CDR1 and CDR2 from the germline V gene are SGHDN and FVKESK. This CDR3 region has 15 residues. CDR3 sequence (DNA): TGTGCCAGCAGCCAAGGGCAGCGAACCAATTCACCCCTCCACTTT. Its translation is CASSQGQRTNSPLHF.

CDR3 protein: CASSLTFLSPKKDEQYF. DNA for the CDR3: TGTGCCAGCAGCTTAACGTTCCTGTCACCGAAGAAGGACGAGCAGTACTTC. V and J are TRBV7-8 and TRBJ2-7; D is unresolved. The CDR3 has 17 amino acids. Per the germline V gene, CDR1 is SGHVS and CDR2 is FQNEAQ. V was shortened by 2 bases and J by 5 bases, with 22 bases between the two germline ends. Full variable domain (outside the CDR3, taken from reference TRBV7-8 and TRBJ2-7): GAGVSQSPRYKVAKRGQDVALRCDPISGHVSLFWYQQALGQGPEFLTYFQNEAQLDKSGLPSDRFFAERPEGSVSTLKIQRTQQEDSAVYLCASSLTFLSPKKDEQYFGPGTRLTVT.

The chain links TRBV30 to TRBJ2-1; the match to TRBD1 covers 11 bases. Germline loops: CDR1 GTSNPN, CDR2 SVGIG (reference sequence). The CDR3 spans 15 residues. The V segment lost 0 bases and the J segment 4 bases; nucleotides outside the gene matches: 2. Here the CDR3 reads CAWSVGQGAYNEQFF. Here the CDR3 DNA reads TGTGCCTGGAGTGTAGGACAGGGGGCGTACAATGAGCAGTTCTTC.

CDR3 nucleotide sequence: TGTGCCAGCACCGTGAGGTTTTTGCGGGAGGTTGAGCAGTTCTTC. Translated: CASTVRFLREVEQFF. The chain has TRBV6-1 and TRBJ2-1; the match to TRBD2 covers 8 bases. Trimming cost V 7 bases and J 9 bases; bases outside gene matches: 14. The CDR3 contains 15 residues. CDR1 and CDR2 from the germline V gene are MNHNS and SASEGT.